This passage covers 9 T cell receptor beta chains from one sample sequenced in a study of lymphopenia after photon versus proton radiotherapy. Profiling relied on immunoSEQ multiplex PCR, and the TCRdb table lists in-frame clones only, not all of them. The profile shows about 2,100 clones, roughly four fifths of them singletons. The starting material was peripheral blood, obtained from a patient treated with photon-based radiotherapy. Source of these receptors: an elderly man with cholangiocarcinoma.

This clone was observed once. The rearrangement joins TRBV28 to TRBJ2-1; TRBD2 agrees at 11 bases. Germline V gene lookup returns CDR1 MDHEN and CDR2 SYDVKM. The junction had 10 bases not matched to a gene; V was cut back by 4 bases and J by 8 bases. The CDR3 is 16 amino acids. The CDR3 here is CASSSPQTSGAYEQFF. In nucleotides, the CDR3 is TGTGCCAGCAGTTCCCCCCAGACTAGCGGGGCGTATGAGCAGTTCTTC.

The chain recombines TRBV5-5 with TRBJ1-1; possible D gene TRBD1, 6 bases. The CDR3 is made up of 13 amino acids. Trimming shortened V by 2 bases and J by 3 bases, and 8 bases separated the two germline ends. Germline values: CDR1 SGHKS, CDR2 YYEKEE (reference sequence). CDR3 nucleotides: TGTGCCAGCAGCTTCCCAGGGGACACTGAAGCTTTCTTT. Translated, it gives CASSFPGDTEAFF.

This clone was observed a few times. V is TRBV11-3 and J is TRBJ2-5; D not resolved. The length of the CDR3 is 13 residues. CDR1 is SGHNT, CDR2 YENEEA, per germline. The germline V and J ends were trimmed by 1 base and 5 bases, with 8 bases remaining between them. CDR3 nucleotide sequence: TGTGCCAGCAGCTTAGGAATTATGGAGACCCAGTACTTC. Its translation is CASSLGIMETQYF.

This clone ranks as large (0.1 to 1%). The chain carries TRBV28 and TRBJ1-5; 7 bases map to TRBD1. Germline V gene lookup returns CDR1 MDHEN and CDR2 SYDVKM. The CDR3 contains 17 residues. The trim removed 1 base at V and 7 bases at J, leaving 13 bases unmatched. CDR3 protein: CASSLYADRVVGQPQHF. CDR3 nucleotide sequence: TGTGCCAGCAGTTTATATGCCGACAGGGTAGTAGGACAGCCCCAGCATTTT.

The genes are TRBV7-8 and TRBJ1-5, with unresolved D. CDR3 length: 13 amino acids. Germline V lookup: CDR1 SGHVS, CDR2 FQNEAQ. V was pared by 5 bases and J by 4 bases, with 9 bases between. For the CDR3, the DNA is TGTGCCAGCAGCCCCTGGATAAATCAGCCCCAGCATTTT. Amino acid sequence: CASSPWINQPQHF.

J is TRBJ1-6 and V is TRBV7-8; 7 bases align to TRBD1. Germline lookup yields CDR1 SGHVS and CDR2 FQNEAQ. The CDR3 extends over 16 amino acids. J gave up 2 bases and V 5 bases, and 6 bases lay outside the gene matches. The CDR3 spells CASSLPGGAYNSPLHF. In DNA form, the CDR3 reads TGTGCCAGCAGCCTTCCAGGGGGTGCCTATAATTCACCCCTCCACTTT. Looking up the rest from reference TRBV7-8 and TRBJ1-6 gives the full variable domain: GAGVSQSPRYKVAKRGQDVALRCDPISGHVSLFWYQQALGQGPEFLTYFQNEAQLDKSGLPSDRFFAERPEGSVSTLKIQRTQQEDSAVYLCASSLPGGAYNSPLHFGNGTRLTVT.

As regards this clone: The sample holds other DNA sequences that translate to the same CDR3. The J gene is TRBJ1-6, the V gene TRBV9; unclear D gene. The germline CDR1 and CDR2 sequences are SGDLS and YYNGEE. V was shortened by 0 bases and J by 2 bases, with 6 bases between the two germline ends. The CDR3 is 15 residues long. The CDR3 DNA is TGTGCCAGCAGCGTAGGGCGGCCCTATAATTCACCCCTCCACTTT. Amino acids: CASSVGRPYNSPLHF.

The genes are TRBV7-6 and TRBJ1-2; D unclear. This CDR3 spans 13 amino acids. Germline V gives CDR1 SGHVS, CDR2 FNYEAQ. Trimming removed 1 base at V and 4 bases at J, with 7 bases between. The CDR3, as DNA: TGTGCCAGCAGCTTAGACCCCCCCTATGGCTACACCTTC. It specifies CASSLDPPYGYTF. Together with reference TRBV7-6 and TRBJ1-2, the CDR3 gives the full variable domain: GAGVSQSPRYKVTKRGQDVALRCDPISGHVSLYWYRQALGQGPEFLTYFNYEAQQDKSGLPNDRFSAERPEGSISTLTIQRTEQRDSAMYRCASSLDPPYGYTFGSGTRLTVV.

This clone appeared a single time. This chain connects TRBV7-2 to TRBJ1-5; D call uncertain. CDR3 length: 14 residues. Germline V gene lookup returns CDR1 SGHTA and CDR2 FQGNSA. The V end was cut by 6 bases, the J end by 2 bases, with 11 bases between. CDR3 DNA sequence: TGTGCCAGCAGTTTTAGGAGGGGCAATCAGCCCCAGCATTTT. This gives the protein CASSFRRGNQPQHF.